This T cell receptor beta chain derives from a study of blood T cell repertoires in COVID-19 (dated by TCRdb to the early 2020s). A note on the overall study: Samples covering the acute and convalescent phases of COVID-19 were provided by collaborators in the United States, Italy and Spain. The material from the prospective study consisted of cDNA or gDNA derived from T cells, B-cell-depleted T cells, or PBMCs. The dataset comprised deeply sampled blood TCRbeta repertoires from subjects exposed to, actively infected with, or recovered from COVID-19. The repertoires were released in a freely available public database intended as a resource for research on the immune response to SARS-CoV-2. Samples were obtained from the ongoing ImmuneRACE study (first 160 participants) and from over a thousand subjects provided by 6 global collaborators. The sample metadata nearly always contained a de-identified subject ID, COVID-19 status, age in years and sex. Where HLA class I and class II types were available, the types were taken from metadata supplied by the sample provider, not from assay-based typing. The research as a whole found: The amount of clinical and demographic metadata varied by source and participant and was provided uncurated.

According to the germline V gene, CDR1 reads MGHRA and CDR2 reads YSYEKL. The CDR3 contains 14 residues, cysteine and phenylalanine counted. Only the CDR3 DNA is retained, 42 bases long and in frame from the first base. V lost 0 bases and J lost 5 bases; the stretch between them is 11 bases long. This clone came up a few times. Its antigen is currently not known. Base-call qualities are not available, and no considerably larger clone is one nucleotide away. Each collaborating institution followed its own protocols to collect whole blood in K2EDTA tubes. For TCRbeta analysis, collaborators shipped samples as frozen whole blood, isolated PBMCs, or DNA extracted from either of those sample types. TCRbeta CDR3 regions were amplified from genomic DNA using the immunoSEQ Assay, a bias-controlled multiplex PCR. The original pipeline was this. Nucleated cell counts per sample were estimated from amplification of reference gene primers within the assay. To quantify the absolute abundance of each unique TCRbeta CDR3 rearrangement, sequence reads were collapsed and filtered. For each sample, productive Simpson clonality was calculated as the square root of Simpson's diversity index over productive rearrangements. TCRdb carries this immuneACCESS record with in-frame sequences only. Its versions omit some clonotypes, under half of them owing to an unresolved V gene in the studies checked, with the rest unexplained. The DNA gave D and trimming, while V, J and clone size come from that table. The sample table records just over 70,000 clones; around 90% of these occur just once. The ten largest make up around 9% of the sample.

Sequenced input: peripheral blood. This receptor was obtained from a human donor in a cohort sampled during active COVID-19. The rearranged segments are TRBV4-1 and TRBJ2-7; possibly the D gene is TRBD1, per 6 matching bases. The CDR3 protein sequence reads: CASSQDPGGDEQYF. The DNA sequence reads TGCGCCAGCAGCCAAGATCCTGGGGGCGACGAGCAGTACTTC.